These 2 T cell receptor beta chains came from one sample sequenced in a study of T-cell reconstitution after alpha-beta-depleted transplantation in children. During its preparation, the TCRbeta library received unique molecular identifiers. MiXCR, applied by TCRdb to the PCR reads, yields one record per CDR3 protein. The table shows some 390,000 distinct CDR3 sequences, with approximately 20% occurring only once. The specimen comprised PBMCs from the stem cell graft donor, sampled from the stem cell graft. The origin of the receptors is a human donor who donated a stem cell graft to a child with acute myeloid leukemia.

J is TRBJ2-1 and V is TRBV20-1; 10 nucleotides match TRBD2. This CDR3 is 15 amino acids long. The V gene's germline CDR1 is DFQATT and CDR2 SNEGSKA (reference sequence). CDR3 sequence (DNA): TGCAGCTTTTTCCCCCTAGCGGGAGTCGCCAATGAGCAGTTCTTC. Encoded protein: CSFFPLAGVANEQFF.

V is TRBV11-1 and J is TRBJ2-1; the D is unclear. CDR3 size: 13 residues. The V end lost 2 bases, the J end lost 8 bases, and 10 bases lay between the germline ends. Germline CDR1 reads SGHAT; CDR2 reads FQDESV (reference sequence). This CDR3 is CASSLTLVDEQFF. CDR3 bases: TGTGCCAGCAGCTTAACCCTCGTGGATGAGCAGTTCTTC.